One and the same sample provided the 26 T cell receptor beta chains below, sequenced in a study of blood T cell repertoires in COVID-19. Profiling relied on immunoSEQ multiplex PCR, and the TCRdb table lists in-frame clones only, not all of them. The sample has roughly 300,000 clones, 87% seen once. Sequencing was carried out using peripheral blood. These receptors came from a woman aged 50 to 65 who had recovered from COVID-19.

The chain joins TRBV4-2 to TRBJ1-2, with TRBD1 identical over 9 bases. Looked up from germline, CDR1 is LGHNA and CDR2 is YNFKEQ. The trim removed 4 bases at V and 4 bases at J, leaving 4 bases unmatched. The CDR3 totals 14 residues. CDR3 protein: CASSPDRGSYGYTF. The CDR3, as DNA: TGTGCCAGCAGCCCCGACAGGGGGTCCTATGGCTACACCTTC.

The rearrangement links TRBV2 to TRBJ1-1, with 7 bases fitting TRBD1. CDR1 and CDR2 (germline): SNHLY, FYNNEI. CDR3 length: 12 amino acids. The V and J ends lost 6 bases and 10 bases, in that order; junction bases with no gene match: 8. In DNA form, the CDR3 reads TGTGCCAGCAGCGAACAGGGGACCGGAGCTTTCTTT. Its protein product is CASSEQGTGAFF.

The chain links TRBV18 to TRBJ1-4; tentative D call: TRBD1 (6 bases). There are 13 residues in the CDR3. V shed 5 bases and J shed 4 bases, with 8 bases lying between them. Per germline, CDR1 KGHSH and CDR2 LQKENI. CDR3 loop: CASSSRGNEKLFF. For the CDR3, the DNA is TGTGCCAGCTCATCCAGGGGTAATGAAAAACTGTTTTTT.

The chain links TRBV19 to TRBJ2-3, with D maybe TRBD2 (5 bases). Germline CDR1 LNHDA, CDR2 SQIVND (reference sequence). This CDR3 spans 13 amino acids. The V end was cut by 4 bases, the J end by 4 bases, with 9 bases between. This CDR3 reads CASSNTRPDTQYF. The CDR3 DNA reads TGTGCCAGTAGTAATACTAGACCAGATACGCAGTATTTT.

V gene TRBV5-4 combines with J gene TRBJ2-1; 7 nucleotides match TRBD2. J was trimmed by 10 bases and V by 4 bases; bases with no gene match: 5. This CDR3 contains 12 residues. Germline V gene sequence: CDR1 SGHNT, CDR2 YYREEE (reference sequence). CDR3 loop: CASSPLGGEQFF. The DNA of the CDR3 is TGTGCCAGCAGCCCGTTGGGGGGGGAGCAGTTCTTC.

This chain connects TRBV7-2 to TRBJ2-1; D might be TRBD2 (7 bases). The CDR3 consists of 15 residues. Trimming stripped 3 bases from V and 6 bases from J, with 15 bases between. In germline, CDR1 is SGHTA, CDR2 FQGNSA. The CDR3, as DNA: TGTGCCAGCAGCTTTTCGGGGGGCTTCGGCAATGAGCAGTTCTTC. Amino acids: CASSFSGGFGNEQFF.

The chain carries TRBV2 and TRBJ1-2, with D unclear. Germline V CDR1 and CDR2: SNHLY, FYNNEI. This CDR3 is built from 11 residues. V gave up 4 bases and J gave up 3 bases, with 3 bases separating them. The CDR3 here is CASSAHYGYTF. The CDR3 DNA is TGTGCCAGCAGTGCTCACTATGGCTACACCTTC.

The CDR3 coding sequence is TGTGCCTGGAGTGTCGGAGGGGGGGCCTACTACGAGCAGTACTTC. Residues: CAWSVGGGAYYEQYF. The gene calls are TRBV30 and TRBJ2-7; a possible D gene is TRBD2 (7 bases). This CDR3 has 15 amino acids. Germline lookup yields CDR1 GTSNPN and CDR2 SVGIG (reference sequence). V was cut by 0 bases and J by 3 bases, with 15 bases left in between. Using reference TRBV30 and TRBJ2-7 for the parts outside the CDR3, the full variable domain is SQTIHQWPATLVQPVGSPLSLECTVEGTSNPNLYWYRQAAGRGLQLLFYSVGIGQISSEVPQNLSASRPQDRQFILSSKKLLLSDSGFYLCAWSVGGGAYYEQYFGPGTRLTVT.

The CDR3 DNA reads TGTGCCAGCAGTTACCCCCTAGCGGGGGGGGACACCGGGGAGCTGTTTTTT. Amino acids: CASSYPLAGGDTGELFF. The rearrangement joins TRBV6-2 or TRBV6-3 to TRBJ2-2; TRBD2 aligns across 12 bases. Per the germline V gene, CDR1 is MNHEY and CDR2 is SVGEGT. The CDR3 covers 17 residues. The V gene end was trimmed by 2 bases and the J gene end by 3 bases; junction bases not matched to a gene: 4.

The chain carries TRBV3-1 (or the pseudogene TRBV3-2) and TRBJ1-5, with a weak D call TRBD1 (5 bases). Trimming stripped 0 bases from V and 5 bases from J, with 11 bases between. The CDR3 extends over 15 amino acids. CDR1 is LGHDT and CDR2 is YNNKEL in the germline V gene (reference sequence). CDR3: CASSQDPRVDQPQHF. The CDR3 DNA reads as TGTGCCAGCAGCCAAGATCCCAGGGTTGATCAGCCCCAGCATTTT.

The chain recombines TRBV5-1 with TRBJ2-1, with TRBD2 identical over 9 bases. This CDR3 comprises 18 residues. From germline, CDR1 is SGHRS and CDR2 YFSETQ. Trimming at V came to 1 base and at J to 3 bases, leaving 11 bases not matched to a gene. CDR3 sequence: CASSLNRWPSGDYNEQFF. In DNA form, the CDR3 reads TGCGCCAGCAGCTTGAATAGGTGGCCTAGCGGGGACTACAATGAGCAGTTCTTC.

The chain has TRBV7-8 and TRBJ2-3; 8 bases are a match to TRBD1. The CDR3 sequence is 16 residues long. Trimming at V came to 1 base and at J to 5 bases, leaving 8 bases not matched to a gene. CDR1 is SGHVS and CDR2 is FQNEAQ in the germline V gene. The CDR3 region has the DNA TGTGCCAGCAGCTTAGAGGTTAACAGGGGGGTAGATACGCAGTATTTT. Amino acid sequence: CASSLEVNRGVDTQYF.

The chain links TRBV11-2 to TRBJ2-7; no clear D gene. V dropped 1 base and J dropped 4 bases, with 8 bases sitting between them. The length of the CDR3 is 13 residues. Germline V gene sequence: CDR1 SGHAT, CDR2 FQNNGV. The CDR3 loop reads CASSLGPGYEQYF. Here the CDR3 DNA reads TGTGCCAGCAGCTTAGGTCCAGGATACGAGCAGTACTTC.

The CDR3 DNA reads as TGTGCCAGCAGCGAACGGGGGGACAATTACAATGAGCAGTTCTTC. Its protein is CASSERGDNYNEQFF. The chain carries TRBV9 and TRBJ2-1; TRBD2 might be the D (7 bases). From germline, CDR1 is SGDLS and CDR2 YYNGEE. This CDR3 comprises 15 residues. V lost 3 bases and J lost 4, with 14 bases in between.

J is TRBJ2-7 and V is TRBV28, with no clear D. The CDR3 consists of 16 residues. V was clipped by 6 bases and J by 6 bases, with 24 bases between them. In germline, CDR1 is MDHEN, CDR2 SYDVKM. The CDR3 DNA sequence: TGTGCCAGCAGCAGTTCGGAGAGCCCCCAAATCCTCGAGCAGTACTTC. It yields the protein CASSSSESPQILEQYF. Looking up the rest from reference TRBV28 and TRBJ2-7 gives the full variable domain: DVKVTQSSRYLVKRTGEKVFLECVQDMDHENMFWYRQDPGLGLRLIYFSYDVKMKEKGDIPEGYSVSREKKERFSLILESASTNQTSMYLCASSSSESPQILEQYFGPGTRLTVT.

The chain carries TRBV4-2 and TRBJ2-5; 11 bases align to TRBD2. Germline CDR1 is LGHNA and CDR2 is YNFKEQ. The CDR3 sequence is 17 residues long. Trimming cost V 0 bases and J 5 bases; bases outside gene matches: 8. CDR3 nucleotides: TGTGCCAGCAGCCAAGATGGGATAGCGGGAGGGGGGGAGACCCAGTACTTC. Translating gives CASSQDGIAGGGETQYF.

The chain links TRBV18 to TRBJ2-5; TRBD2 agrees at 7 bases. CDR3 length: 14 residues. Germline V gene data show CDR1 as KGHSH and CDR2 as LQKENI. Trimming at V came to 6 bases and at J to 4 bases, leaving 8 bases not matched to a gene. The CDR3 is CASSLKRGAETQYF. The DNA for the CDR3 is TGTGCCAGCTCCTTAAAGCGGGGTGCAGAGACCCAGTACTTC.

This clone appeared once. This chain joins TRBV2 and TRBJ1-5, with 10 bases identical to TRBD1. From germline, CDR1 is SNHLY and CDR2 FYNNEI. This CDR3 spans 16 amino acids. Trimming at V came to 6 bases and at J to 2 bases, leaving 7 bases not matched to a gene. CDR3 coding DNA: TGTGCCAGCAGGAGGGGACAGGGGTCTGGCAATCAGCCCCAGCATTTT. Amino acid sequence: CASRRGQGSGNQPQHF. Full variable domain (rest looked up from reference TRBV2 and TRBJ1-5): EPEVTQTPSHQVTQMGQEVILRCVPISNHLYFYWYRQILGQKVEFLVSFYNNEISEKSEIFDDQFSVERPDGSNFTLKIRSTKLEDSAMYFCASRRGQGSGNQPQHFGDGTRLSIL.

On this clone itself: At one end the junction does not follow the germline gene, possibly because of a read error. The rearrangement uses TRBV19 and TRBJ1-6; D remains ambiguous. CDR3 size: 14 residues. Germline V gene lookup returns CDR1 LNHDA and CDR2 SQIVND (reference sequence). CDR3 in amino acids: CASRKDGGNSPLRF. Here the CDR3 DNA reads TGTGCCAGCCGAAAGGACGGAGGAAATTCACCCCTCCGCTTT.

The V and J genes are TRBV19 and TRBJ2-2; 12 bases are shared with TRBD2. Losses at the gene ends were 9 bases for V and 8 bases for J; bases not matched to a gene: 13. In germline, CDR1 is LNHDA, CDR2 SQIVND (reference sequence). This CDR3 is built from 16 residues. The CDR3: CASRSSSGGAIGELFF. CDR3 coding DNA: TGTGCCAGCCGTTCTTCTAGCGGGGGGGCCATTGGGGAGCTGTTTTTT. The full variable domain, completed using reference TRBV19 and TRBJ2-2, is DGGITQSPKYLFRKEGQNVTLSCEQNLNHDAMYWYRQDPGQGLRLIYYSQIVNDFQKGDIAEGYSVSREKKESFPLTVTSAQKNPTAFYLCASRSSSGGAIGELFFGEGSRLTVL.

The chain uses TRBV14 and TRBJ2-7; TRBD2 might be the D (6 bases). V lost 5 bases and J lost 7, with 18 bases in between. Per the germline V gene, CDR1 is SGHDN and CDR2 is FVKESK. This CDR3 spans 14 amino acids. CDR3 sequence reads: CASSGGTDTWEQYF. In DNA form, the CDR3 reads TGTGCCAGCAGCGGGGGGACCGATACCTGGGAGCAGTACTTC.

Only one count was recorded for this clone. The chain links TRBV11-3 to TRBJ1-5, with TRBD1 matching 9 bases. CDR1 is SGHNT, CDR2 YENEEA, per germline. This CDR3 has 14 amino acids. V was clipped by 5 bases and J by 7 bases; unmatched bases: 6. The CDR3 DNA reads TGTGCCAGCAGCAGGGACAGGGTAAAACAGCCCCAGCATTTT. Translating gives CASSRDRVKQPQHF.

This clone was observed a handful of times. The V call is TRBV27, the J call TRBJ1-1; unclear D gene. V lost 2 bases and J lost 13, with 17 bases in between. In germline, CDR1 is MNHEY, CDR2 SMNVEV (reference sequence). This CDR3 has 13 residues. The CDR3 nucleotides read TGTGCCAGCAGTTTAAGGTCAGACTCCGACGTTTTCTTT. Translated: CASSLRSDSDVFF.

This rearrangement joins TRBV19 to TRBJ2-4; D gene unclear. CDR1 is LNHDA and CDR2 is SQIVND in the germline V gene (reference sequence). The CDR3 contains 18 residues. V was cut by 3 bases and J by 2 bases, with 20 bases left in between. As DNA, the CDR3 is TGTGCCAGTAGTATTGGTGCAGCTAGATCGGTAACCAAAAACATTCAGTACTTC. Its protein is CASSIGAARSVTKNIQYF.

A single count supports this clone. The genes are TRBV19 and TRBJ1-2; D is unclear. Trimming removed 5 bases at V and 0 bases at J, with 10 bases between. Germline V gene sequence: CDR1 LNHDA, CDR2 SQIVND (reference sequence). The CDR3 runs to 14 residues. CDR3 sequence reads: CASSLRQSNYGYTF. DNA of the CDR3: TGTGCCAGTAGTCTGAGACAATCTAACTATGGCTACACCTTC.

The rearrangement uses TRBV9 and TRBJ2-7; D may be TRBD2 (5 bases). Per the germline V gene, CDR1 is SGDLS and CDR2 is YYNGEE. The CDR3 has 13 amino acids. The ends were cut back, 1 base at V and 7 bases at J, with 12 bases in the middle. This chain's CDR3 is CASSVYATGEQYF. The CDR3 region has the DNA TGTGCCAGCAGCGTATATGCGACGGGGGAGCAGTACTTC. The entire variable domain, with the rest obtained from reference TRBV9 and TRBJ2-7, is as follows: DSGVTQTPKHLITATGQRVTLRCSPRSGDLSVYWYQQSLDQGLQFLIQYYNGEERAKGNILERFSAQQFPDLHSELNLSSLELGDSALYFCASSVYATGEQYFGPGTRLTVT.